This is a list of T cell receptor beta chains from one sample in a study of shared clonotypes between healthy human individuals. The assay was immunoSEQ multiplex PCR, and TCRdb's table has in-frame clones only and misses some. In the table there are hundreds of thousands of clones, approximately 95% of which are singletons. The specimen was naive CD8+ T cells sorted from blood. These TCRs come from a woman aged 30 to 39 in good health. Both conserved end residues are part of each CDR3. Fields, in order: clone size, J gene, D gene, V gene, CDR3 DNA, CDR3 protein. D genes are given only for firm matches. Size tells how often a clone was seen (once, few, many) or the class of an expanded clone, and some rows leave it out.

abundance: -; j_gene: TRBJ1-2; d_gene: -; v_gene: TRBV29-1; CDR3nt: TGCAGCGTCCCTTTCGGAGGGGACTATGGCTACACCTTC; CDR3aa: CSVPFGGDYGYTF
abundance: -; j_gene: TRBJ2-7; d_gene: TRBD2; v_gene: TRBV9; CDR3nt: TGTGCCACCTCCGCTGGTAGCGGGCCTTCCTACGAGCAGTACTTC; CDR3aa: CATSAGSGPSYEQYF
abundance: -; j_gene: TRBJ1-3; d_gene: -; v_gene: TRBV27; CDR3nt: TGTGCCAGCAGTTCCATCGGTTTGGAGAGGGGAAACACCATATATTTT; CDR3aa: CASSSIGLERGNTIYF
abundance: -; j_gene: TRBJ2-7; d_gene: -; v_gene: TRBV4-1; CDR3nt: TGCGCCAGCAGCCAAGGAAGGGATCGCCCCTACGAGCAGTACTTC; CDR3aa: CASSQGRDRPYEQYF
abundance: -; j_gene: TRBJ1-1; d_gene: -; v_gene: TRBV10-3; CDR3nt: TGTGCCATCAGTGAGATTAGGACAGCGAACACTGAAGCTTTCTTT; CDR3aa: CAISEIRTANTEAFF
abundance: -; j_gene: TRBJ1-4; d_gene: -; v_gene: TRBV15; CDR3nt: TGTGCCACCAGCAGAGATTTGCCTGGAGGTGAAAAACTGTTTTTT; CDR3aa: CATSRDLPGGEKLFF
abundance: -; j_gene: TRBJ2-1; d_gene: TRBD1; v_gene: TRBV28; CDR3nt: TGTGCCAGCAGTTTCAGGGGGCCACATGAGCAGTTCTTC; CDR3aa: CASSFRGPHEQFF
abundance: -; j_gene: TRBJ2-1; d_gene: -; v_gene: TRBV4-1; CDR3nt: TGCGCCAGCAGCCATCCCGTCCACGCGGAAAGCTCCTACAATGAGCAGTTCTTC; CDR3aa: CASSHPVHAESSYNEQFF
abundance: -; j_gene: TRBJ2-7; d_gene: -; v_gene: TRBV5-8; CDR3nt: TGTGCCAGCAGCTTGGGACAGGAAGGCTACGAGCAGTACTTC; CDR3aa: CASSLGQEGYEQYF
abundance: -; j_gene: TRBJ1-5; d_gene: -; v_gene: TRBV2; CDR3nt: TGTGCCAGCAGTGAGAGGGCAGGGGAATATAGCAATCAGCCCCAGCATTTT; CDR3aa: CASSERAGEYSNQPQHF
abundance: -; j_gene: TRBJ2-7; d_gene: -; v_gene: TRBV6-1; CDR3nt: TGTGCCAGCAGTGAAGCAGGGGGAAGATGGTTTCAGTACTTC; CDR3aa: CASSEAGGRWFQYF
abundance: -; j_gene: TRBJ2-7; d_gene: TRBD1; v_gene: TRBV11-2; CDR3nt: TGTGCCAGCAGCGTTGGGACAGGTTACGAGCAGTACTTC; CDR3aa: CASSVGTGYEQYF
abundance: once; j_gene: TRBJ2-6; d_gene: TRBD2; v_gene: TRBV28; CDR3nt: TGTGCCAGCAGTTCCAATATGGGGAGCATTAGCGGGGGAGCCTCTGGGGCCAACGTCCTGACTTTC; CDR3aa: CASSSNMGSISGGASGANVLTF
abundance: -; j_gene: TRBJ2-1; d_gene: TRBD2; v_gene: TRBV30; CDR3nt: TGTGCCTGGAGTGTAGGGACTAGCTTCAATGAGCAGTTCTTC; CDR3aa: CAWSVGTSFNEQFF